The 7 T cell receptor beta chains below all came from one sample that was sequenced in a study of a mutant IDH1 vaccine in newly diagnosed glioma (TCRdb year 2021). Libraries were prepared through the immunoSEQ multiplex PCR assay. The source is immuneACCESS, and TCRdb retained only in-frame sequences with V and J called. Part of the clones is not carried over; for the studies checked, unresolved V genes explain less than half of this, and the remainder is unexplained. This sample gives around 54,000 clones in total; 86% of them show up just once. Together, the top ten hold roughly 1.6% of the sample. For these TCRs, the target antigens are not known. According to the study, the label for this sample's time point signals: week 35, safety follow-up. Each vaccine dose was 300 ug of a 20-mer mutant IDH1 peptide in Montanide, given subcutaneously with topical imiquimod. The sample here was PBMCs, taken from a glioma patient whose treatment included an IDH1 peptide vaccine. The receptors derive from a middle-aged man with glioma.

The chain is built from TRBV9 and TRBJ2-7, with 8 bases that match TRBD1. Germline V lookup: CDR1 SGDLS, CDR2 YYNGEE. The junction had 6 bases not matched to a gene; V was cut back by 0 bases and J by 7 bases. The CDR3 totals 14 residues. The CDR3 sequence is CASSVGDRSREQYF. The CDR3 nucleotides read TGTGCCAGCAGCGTAGGGGACAGGTCTAGGGAGCAGTACTTC.

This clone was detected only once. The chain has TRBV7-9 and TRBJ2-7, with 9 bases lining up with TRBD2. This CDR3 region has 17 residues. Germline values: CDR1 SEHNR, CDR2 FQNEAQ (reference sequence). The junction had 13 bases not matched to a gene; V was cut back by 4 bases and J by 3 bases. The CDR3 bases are TGTGCCAGCAGCTCACTTAGCGGGAGTGGTATTATCTACGAGCAGTACTTC. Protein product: CASSSLSGSGIIYEQYF.

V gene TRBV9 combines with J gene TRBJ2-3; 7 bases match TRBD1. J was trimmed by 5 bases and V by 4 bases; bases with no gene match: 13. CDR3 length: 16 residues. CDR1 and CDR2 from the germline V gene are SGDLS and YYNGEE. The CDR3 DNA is TGTGCCAGCAGCTCGGTGGCGACAGGGTCTGGAGATACGCAGTATTTT. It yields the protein CASSSVATGSGDTQYF. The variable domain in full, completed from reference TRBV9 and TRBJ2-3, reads DSGVTQTPKHLITATGQRVTLRCSPRSGDLSVYWYQQSLDQGLQFLIQYYNGEERAKGNILERFSAQQFPDLHSELNLSSLELGDSALYFCASSSVATGSGDTQYFGPGTRLTVL.

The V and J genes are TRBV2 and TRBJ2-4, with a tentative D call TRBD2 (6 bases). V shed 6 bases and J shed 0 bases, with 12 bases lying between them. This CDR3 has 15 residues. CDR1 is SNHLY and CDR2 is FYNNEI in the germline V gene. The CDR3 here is CASSDKTRAKNIQYF. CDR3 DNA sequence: TGTGCCAGCAGCGATAAGACTAGAGCCAAAAACATTCAGTACTTC.

CDR3 sequence (DNA): TGTGCCAGCAGCTCCCAAGGGGGCAGGTTTAACGAGCAGTACTTC. Its protein product is CASSSQGGRFNEQYF. V and J are TRBV5-4 and TRBJ2-7, with 7 positions matching TRBD1. CDR1 and CDR2 from the germline V gene are SGHNT and YYREEE (reference sequence). V lost 3 bases, J lost 5 bases, and 11 bases stayed unmatched. The CDR3 runs 15 residues.

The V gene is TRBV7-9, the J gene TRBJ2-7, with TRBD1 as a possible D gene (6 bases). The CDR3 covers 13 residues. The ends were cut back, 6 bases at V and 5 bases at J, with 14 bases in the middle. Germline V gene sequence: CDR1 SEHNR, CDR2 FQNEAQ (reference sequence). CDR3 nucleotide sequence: TGTGCCAGCAGAGCCGGGACAACCCACGAGCAGTACTTC. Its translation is CASRAGTTHEQYF.

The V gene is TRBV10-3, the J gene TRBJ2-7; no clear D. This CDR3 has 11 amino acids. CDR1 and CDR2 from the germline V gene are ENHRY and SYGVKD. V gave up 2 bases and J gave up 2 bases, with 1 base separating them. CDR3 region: CAISEAYEQYF. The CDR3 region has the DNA TGTGCCATCAGTGAGGCCTACGAGCAGTACTTC.